Listed below are T cell receptor beta chains from one sample, sequenced in a study of human T cells and chemical hapten exposure. MiXCR, run by TCRdb on the RACE reads, gives a single entry per CDR3 protein. The data hold 80,000 to 100,000 distinct CDR3 sequences, with roughly a tenth observed a single time. Sequences were derived from whole blood, sampled in connection with sensitization to the hapten diphenylcyclopropenone (DPC). All receptors come from a woman between 55 and 75 years old with alopecia areata. Some clones in this sample may be carry-over from other donors' samples. Both conserved end residues are part of each CDR3. D genes are given only for firm matches. Only part of the rows carry a size: once, few, many, or a class if the clone is expanded.

clone_size: few; d_call: NA; v_call: TRBV11-2; j_call: TRBJ2-7; cdr3_length: 14; cdr3_nt: TGTGCCAGCAGCTCCATCGGGGGAACCTACGAGCAGTACTTC; cdr3_aa: CASSSIGGTYEQYF
clone_size: many; d_call: NA; v_call: TRBV10-1; j_call: TRBJ2-5; cdr3_length: 13; cdr3_nt: TGCGCCAGCAGTGGCGGAGGCGAAGAGACCCAGTACTTC; cdr3_aa: CASSGGGEETQYF
clone_size: NA; d_call: NA; v_call: TRBV7-9; j_call: TRBJ1-1; cdr3_length: 15; cdr3_nt: TGTGCCAGCAGCTTAATGGGACACCAGAACACTGAAGCTTTCTTT; cdr3_aa: CASSLMGHQNTEAFF
clone_size: many; d_call: TRBD1; v_call: TRBV7-2; j_call: TRBJ2-3; cdr3_length: 16; cdr3_nt: TGTGCCAGCAGCTTAGCCGGACAGGGACGCACAGATACGCAGTATTTT; cdr3_aa: CASSLAGQGRTDTQYF
clone_size: NA; d_call: NA; v_call: TRBV7-2; j_call: TRBJ2-3; cdr3_length: 12; cdr3_nt: TGTGCCAGCAGCTCCCGCACAGATACGCAGTATTTT; cdr3_aa: CASSSRTDTQYF
clone_size: NA; d_call: NA; v_call: TRBV12-3/TRBV12-4; j_call: TRBJ2-5; cdr3_length: 14; cdr3_nt: TGTGCCAGCAGTTACACAGGGCCGGGGCCGGCCCAGTACTTC; cdr3_aa: CASSYTGPGPAQYF
clone_size: NA; d_call: NA; v_call: TRBV9; j_call: TRBJ2-2; cdr3_length: 14; cdr3_nt: TGTGCCAGCAGCGTAGAGTGGGGCACCGGGGAGCTGTTTTTT; cdr3_aa: CASSVEWGTGELFF
clone_size: NA; d_call: TRBD2; v_call: TRBV30; j_call: TRBJ2-1; cdr3_length: 12; cdr3_nt: TGTGCCTGGAGTCGGGGGGGCCGGAGACAGTTCTTC; cdr3_aa: CAWSRGGRRQFF
clone_size: once; d_call: TRBD2; v_call: TRBV3-1; j_call: TRBJ2-7; cdr3_length: 14; cdr3_nt: TGTGCCAGCAGCCAGGGACTATATCCGGACGAGCAGTACTTC; cdr3_aa: CASSQGLYPDEQYF
clone_size: many; d_call: TRBD1; v_call: TRBV19; j_call: TRBJ1-3; cdr3_length: 15; cdr3_nt: TGTGCCAGTAGTAGTGGAAGGGGGCCCGGAAACACCATATATTTT; cdr3_aa: CASSSGRGPGNTIYF
clone_size: NA; d_call: NA; v_call: TRBV11-2; j_call: TRBJ1-5; cdr3_length: 15; cdr3_nt: TGTGCCAGCAGCATAACAGGGATCTTGAACCCGCCCCAGCATTTT; cdr3_aa: CASSITGILNPPQHF
clone_size: NA; d_call: TRBD2; v_call: TRBV20-1; j_call: TRBJ2-7; cdr3_length: 14; cdr3_nt: TGCAGTGCCGAGTCCTGGGGGGGAGCCTACGAGCAGTACTTC; cdr3_aa: CSAESWGGAYEQYF
clone_size: NA; d_call: NA; v_call: TRBV12-5; j_call: TRBJ2-3; cdr3_length: 14; cdr3_nt: TGTGCTAGTGGTCCCCTCGGGTGGGCAGATACGCAGTATTTT; cdr3_aa: CASGPLGWADTQYF
clone_size: few; d_call: NA; v_call: TRBV7-2; j_call: TRBJ1-2; cdr3_length: 15; cdr3_nt: TGTGCCAGCAGCTTAGACAGAGGCTATAGCTATGGCTACACCTTC; cdr3_aa: CASSLDRGYSYGYTF
clone_size: few; d_call: NA; v_call: TRBV6-1; j_call: TRBJ2-5; cdr3_length: 11; cdr3_nt: TGTGCCAGTCGGGGAGGAGAGACCCAGTACTTC; cdr3_aa: CASRGGETQYF
clone_size: few; d_call: NA; v_call: TRBV5-1; j_call: TRBJ2-2; cdr3_length: 15; cdr3_nt: TGCGCCAGCAGCTTCGGAGCGGTGAACACCGGGGAGCTGTTTTTT; cdr3_aa: CASSFGAVNTGELFF
clone_size: NA; d_call: NA; v_call: TRBV6-5; j_call: TRBJ2-5; cdr3_length: 15; cdr3_nt: TGTGCCAGCAGTTACTCTTCAGGGTGGCAAGAGACCCAGTACTTC; cdr3_aa: CASSYSSGWQETQYF
clone_size: few; d_call: TRBD2; v_call: TRBV3-1; j_call: TRBJ2-1; cdr3_length: 14; cdr3_nt: TGTGCCAGCAGCCAGGGGACTAGCGGCAATGAGCAGTTCTTC; cdr3_aa: CASSQGTSGNEQFF
clone_size: few; d_call: TRBD2; v_call: TRBV2; j_call: TRBJ2-1; cdr3_length: 15; cdr3_nt: TGTGCCAGCAGAGTAACTAGCGGGGGGAACAATGAGCAGTTCTTC; cdr3_aa: CASRVTSGGNNEQFF
clone_size: NA; d_call: NA; v_call: TRBV3-1; j_call: TRBJ2-5; cdr3_length: 13; cdr3_nt: TGTGCCAGCATGAATCGGGGGTCGGAGACCCAGTACTTC; cdr3_aa: CASMNRGSETQYF
clone_size: few; d_call: NA; v_call: TRBV7-9; j_call: TRBJ2-5; cdr3_length: 13; cdr3_nt: TGTGCCAGCAGCTTCGGTATCCGGGAGACCCAGTACTTC; cdr3_aa: CASSFGIRETQYF
clone_size: few; d_call: TRBD1; v_call: TRBV25-1; j_call: TRBJ2-5; cdr3_length: 16; cdr3_nt: TGTGCCAGCATGCCTTGGACAGGATGGGAACAAGAGACCCAGTACTTC; cdr3_aa: CASMPWTGWEQETQYF
clone_size: many; d_call: NA; v_call: TRBV7-9; j_call: TRBJ2-1; cdr3_length: 12; cdr3_nt: TGTGCCAGCAATCCCTCCTACAATGAGCAGTTCTTC; cdr3_aa: CASNPSYNEQFF
clone_size: NA; d_call: TRBD1; v_call: TRBV6-5; j_call: TRBJ1-1; cdr3_length: 13; cdr3_nt: TGTGCCAGCAAGGGGCGGACAGGGATTAAAGCTTTCTTT; cdr3_aa: CASKGRTGIKAFF
clone_size: many; d_call: NA; v_call: TRBV27; j_call: TRBJ2-1; cdr3_length: 12; cdr3_nt: TGTGCCAGCAGTTCAGGGTACAATGAGCAGTTCTTC; cdr3_aa: CASSSGYNEQFF
clone_size: NA; d_call: TRBD1; v_call: TRBV29-1; j_call: TRBJ2-5; cdr3_length: 14; cdr3_nt: TGCAGCGTTGAACAACAGGGGGGCCAAGAGACCCAGTACTTC; cdr3_aa: CSVEQQGGQETQYF
clone_size: NA; d_call: NA; v_call: TRBV7-6; j_call: TRBJ1-1; cdr3_length: 13; cdr3_nt: TGTGCCAGCAGCTTAGCGGGGGACGATGAAGCTTTCTTT; cdr3_aa: CASSLAGDDEAFF
clone_size: many; d_call: NA; v_call: TRBV7-3; j_call: TRBJ2-3; cdr3_length: 16; cdr3_nt: TGTGCCAGCAGCCGCTCCGGGACCATTAGCACAGATACGCAGTATTTT; cdr3_aa: CASSRSGTISTDTQYF
clone_size: NA; d_call: TRBD2; v_call: TRBV7-2; j_call: TRBJ2-1; cdr3_length: 15; cdr3_nt: TGTGCCAGCAGCTTAGACGGGGGGGCCTACAATGAGCAGTTCTTC; cdr3_aa: CASSLDGGAYNEQFF
clone_size: many; d_call: NA; v_call: TRBV5-1; j_call: TRBJ1-5; cdr3_length: 17; cdr3_nt: TGCGCCGCGCGGACAAGCGGTATCTTCGGGAGCAATCAGCCCCAGCATTTT; cdr3_aa: CAARTSGIFGSNQPQHF
clone_size: many; d_call: NA; v_call: TRBV20-1; j_call: TRBJ2-7; cdr3_length: 12; cdr3_nt: TGCAGTGCTAGAGGGTCGGTGGACGAGCAGTACTTC; cdr3_aa: CSARGSVDEQYF
clone_size: once; d_call: TRBD2; v_call: TRBV4-2; j_call: TRBJ2-7; cdr3_length: 18; cdr3_nt: TGTGCCGGCAGCCAAGGTCGGTGGGAAGCGGGGGGGCCCTACGAGCAGTACTTC; cdr3_aa: CAGSQGRWEAGGPYEQYF
clone_size: few; d_call: NA; v_call: TRBV11-2; j_call: TRBJ2-1; cdr3_length: 16; cdr3_nt: TGTGCCAGCAGCTTAGAGTACGAGCACTGGGGGAATGAGCAGTTCTTC; cdr3_aa: CASSLEYEHWGNEQFF
clone_size: NA; d_call: NA; v_call: TRBV10-2; j_call: TRBJ1-5; cdr3_length: 16; cdr3_nt: TGCGCCAGCAGTGGGACTTCCGTAGTCAGCAATCAGCCCCAGCATTTT; cdr3_aa: CASSGTSVVSNQPQHF
clone_size: NA; d_call: TRBD1; v_call: TRBV7-6; j_call: TRBJ2-1; cdr3_length: 13; cdr3_nt: TGTGCCAGCAGCTTAGGAGGGGGGACAGGGCAGTTCTTC; cdr3_aa: CASSLGGGTGQFF
clone_size: many; d_call: NA; v_call: TRBV20-1; j_call: TRBJ1-1; cdr3_length: 16; cdr3_nt: TGCAGTGCTAGAGGAACAAGAAGAGTTATGAACACTGAAGCTTTCTTT; cdr3_aa: CSARGTRRVMNTEAFF
clone_size: NA; d_call: TRBD1; v_call: TRBV7-2; j_call: TRBJ2-3; cdr3_length: 15; cdr3_nt: TGTGCCAGCAGCCAGACCAGGGACAGAACAGATACGCAGTATTTT; cdr3_aa: CASSQTRDRTDTQYF
clone_size: few; d_call: NA; v_call: TRBV29-1; j_call: TRBJ1-1; cdr3_length: 12; cdr3_nt: TGCAGCGTTGAGTCGGGAGGGCGTGGGGCTTTCTTT; cdr3_aa: CSVESGGRGAFF
clone_size: many; d_call: NA; v_call: TRBV7-9; j_call: TRBJ2-7; cdr3_length: 13; cdr3_nt: TGTGCCAGCAGCTTAAACAGCCTGCACGAGCAGTACTTC; cdr3_aa: CASSLNSLHEQYF
clone_size: NA; d_call: NA; v_call: TRBV6-6; j_call: TRBJ2-3; cdr3_length: 14; cdr3_nt: TGTGCCAGCAGTTACTCGTGGGGCACAGATACGCAGTATTTT; cdr3_aa: CASSYSWGTDTQYF
clone_size: many; d_call: NA; v_call: TRBV5-1; j_call: TRBJ2-6; cdr3_length: 14; cdr3_nt: TGCGCCAGCGGGTCGGGGGCTGGGGCCAACGTCCTGACTTTC; cdr3_aa: CASGSGAGANVLTF
clone_size: many; d_call: TRBD1; v_call: TRBV15; j_call: TRBJ1-1; cdr3_length: 14; cdr3_nt: TGTGCCTTTCAGTCTGGGCAGGGGGACACTGAAGCTTTCTTT; cdr3_aa: CAFQSGQGDTEAFF
clone_size: NA; d_call: NA; v_call: TRBV2; j_call: TRBJ1-6; cdr3_length: 13; cdr3_nt: TGTGCCAGCAGCCGGGAAGTGAGTTCACCCCTCCACTTT; cdr3_aa: CASSREVSSPLHF
clone_size: few; d_call: NA; v_call: TRBV3-1; j_call: TRBJ2-1; cdr3_length: 16; cdr3_nt: TGTGCCAGCAGCCAAGTGGGGCGGGGATCCTACAATGAGCAGTTCTTC; cdr3_aa: CASSQVGRGSYNEQFF
clone_size: NA; d_call: TRBD2; v_call: TRBV28; j_call: TRBJ2-3; cdr3_length: 15; cdr3_nt: TGTGCCAGCCCCCCCAGCGGGGGTCACACAGATACGCAGTATTTT; cdr3_aa: CASPPSGGHTDTQYF
clone_size: NA; d_call: TRBD1; v_call: TRBV5-1; j_call: TRBJ2-1; cdr3_length: 14; cdr3_nt: TGCGCCAGCAGCTCCGGGACAGGGCGAAATGAGCAGTTCTTC; cdr3_aa: CASSSGTGRNEQFF
clone_size: NA; d_call: NA; v_call: TRBV30; j_call: TRBJ2-7; cdr3_length: 11; cdr3_nt: TGTGCCTGGAGTGTTTTGTCCGAGCAGTACTTC; cdr3_aa: CAWSVLSEQYF